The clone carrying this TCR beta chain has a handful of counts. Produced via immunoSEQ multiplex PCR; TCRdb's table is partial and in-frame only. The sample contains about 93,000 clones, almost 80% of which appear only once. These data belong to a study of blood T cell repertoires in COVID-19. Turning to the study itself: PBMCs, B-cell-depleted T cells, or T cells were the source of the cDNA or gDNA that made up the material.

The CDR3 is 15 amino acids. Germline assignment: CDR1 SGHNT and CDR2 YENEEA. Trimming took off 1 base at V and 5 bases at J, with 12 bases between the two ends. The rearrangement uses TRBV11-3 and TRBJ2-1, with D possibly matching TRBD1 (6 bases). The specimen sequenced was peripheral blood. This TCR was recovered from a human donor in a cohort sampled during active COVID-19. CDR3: CASSLGAQGHNEQFF. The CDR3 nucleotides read TGTGCCAGCAGCTTAGGGGCGCAGGGGCACAATGAGCAGTTCTTC.